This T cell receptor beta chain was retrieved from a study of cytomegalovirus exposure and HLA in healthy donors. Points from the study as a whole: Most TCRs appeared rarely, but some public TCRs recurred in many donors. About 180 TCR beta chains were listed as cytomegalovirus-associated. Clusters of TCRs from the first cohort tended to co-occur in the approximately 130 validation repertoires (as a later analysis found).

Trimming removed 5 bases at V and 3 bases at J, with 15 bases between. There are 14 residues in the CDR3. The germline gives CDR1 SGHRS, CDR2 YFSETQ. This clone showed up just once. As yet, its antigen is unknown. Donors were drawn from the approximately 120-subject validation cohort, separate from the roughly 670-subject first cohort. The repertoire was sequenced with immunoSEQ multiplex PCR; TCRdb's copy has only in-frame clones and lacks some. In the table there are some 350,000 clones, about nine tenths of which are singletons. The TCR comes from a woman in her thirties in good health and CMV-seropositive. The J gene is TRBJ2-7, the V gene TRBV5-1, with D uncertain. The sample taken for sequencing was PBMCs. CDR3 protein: CASSPLGSGYEQYF. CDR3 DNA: TGCGCCAGCAGTCCTCTGGGGTCGGGCTACGAGCAGTACTTC.